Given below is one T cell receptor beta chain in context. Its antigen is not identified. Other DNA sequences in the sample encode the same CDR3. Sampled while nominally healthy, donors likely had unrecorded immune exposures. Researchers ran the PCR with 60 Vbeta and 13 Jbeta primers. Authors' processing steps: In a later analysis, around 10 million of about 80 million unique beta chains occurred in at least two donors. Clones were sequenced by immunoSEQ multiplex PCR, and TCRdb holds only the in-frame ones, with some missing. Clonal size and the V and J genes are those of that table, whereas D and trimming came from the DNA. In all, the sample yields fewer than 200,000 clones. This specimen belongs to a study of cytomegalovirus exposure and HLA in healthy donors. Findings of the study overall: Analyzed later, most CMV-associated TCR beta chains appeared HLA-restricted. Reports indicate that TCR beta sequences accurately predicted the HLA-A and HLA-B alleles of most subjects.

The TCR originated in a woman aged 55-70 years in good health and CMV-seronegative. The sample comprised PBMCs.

The CDR3 here is CASSAGTANTEAFF. In DNA form, the CDR3 reads TGCGCCAGCAGCGCCGGAACAGCGAACACTGAAGCTTTCTTT. V and J are TRBV5-1 and TRBJ1-1; no clear D gene. The CDR3 extends over 14 amino acids. Trimming cost V 4 bases and J 1 base, with 11 bases left between them. The germline gives CDR1 SGHRS, CDR2 YFSETQ.